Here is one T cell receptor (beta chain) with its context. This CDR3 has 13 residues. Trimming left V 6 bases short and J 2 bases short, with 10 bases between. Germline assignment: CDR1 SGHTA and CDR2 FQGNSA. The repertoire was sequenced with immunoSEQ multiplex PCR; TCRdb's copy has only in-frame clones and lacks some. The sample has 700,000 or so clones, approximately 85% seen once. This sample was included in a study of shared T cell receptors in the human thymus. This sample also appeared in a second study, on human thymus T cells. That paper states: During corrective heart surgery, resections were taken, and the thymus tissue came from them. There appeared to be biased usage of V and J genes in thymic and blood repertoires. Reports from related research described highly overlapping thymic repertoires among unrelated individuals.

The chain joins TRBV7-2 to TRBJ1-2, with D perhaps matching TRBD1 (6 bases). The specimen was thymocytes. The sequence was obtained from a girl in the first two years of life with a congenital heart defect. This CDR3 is CASRKTGNYGYTF. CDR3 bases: TGTGCCAGCAGAAAAACAGGGAACTATGGCTACACCTTC.